A selection of T cell receptor beta chains follows, all from one sample in a study of T cell changes during pregnancy in multiple sclerosis. TCRdb keeps only in-frame clones here, not all; method: immunoSEQ multiplex PCR. The sample consists of tens of thousands of clones, about 90% of them appearing once. Sample: peripheral blood, taken in the first trimester of pregnancy. All receptors derive from a female donor in good health, enrolled as a control in a pregnancy study. Both conserved end residues are trimmed from each CDR3.

>TRBV5-4|TRBJ2-6
ASSPGPSGANVLT
>TRBV6-5|TRBJ1-1
ASSSVDTEAF
>TRBV27|TRBJ2-5
ASSLGGGETQY
>TRBV6-4|TRBJ2-1
ASSSGYSDYNEQF
>TRBV28|TRBJ1-2
ASSSVKTGGIYGYT
>TRBV10-3|TRBJ2-3
AISEFDRGSTDTQY
>TRBV28|TRBJ1-2
ASSLAMQGRYGYT
>TRBV6-1|TRBJ1-3
ASSEVTGTGNTIY
>TRBV19|TRBJ2-1
ASSPQTSSYNEQF
>TRBV28|TRBJ2-1
ASSLRASGSMYEQF
>TRBV6-1|TRBJ1-1
ASSEMLSVGAF
>TRBV11-2|TRBJ1-1
ASSRTGDTEAF
>TRBV2|TRBJ1-1
ASTIQGTTEAF
>TRBV2|TRBJ2-5
ASSQGDRETQY
>TRBV5-1|TRBJ2-2
ASSAGTISTGELF
>TRBV11-2|TRBJ2-3
ASSNGGTGTDTQY
>TRBV28|TRBJ2-7
ASSLRGSGGLEQY